This TCR beta chain was sequenced in a study of blood T cell repertoires in COVID-19. The CDR3 has 14 amino acids. CDR1 LGHDT and CDR2 YNNKEL come from the germline V gene (reference sequence). V was pared by 4 bases and J by 9 bases, with 8 bases of the junction left unmatched. The method was immunoSEQ multiplex PCR; TCRdb's version includes in-frame clones alone and lacks a portion of them. The table has about 220,000 clones, about four fifths seen once. The chain couples TRBV3-1 (or the pseudogene TRBV3-2) to TRBJ1-3; 8 nucleotides align to TRBD1. The specimen was PBMCs or T cells enriched from blood (not recorded which). The receptor comes from a woman in her thirties or forties who had been exposed to COVID-19. In nucleotides, the CDR3 is TGTGCCAGCAGCCCATCGGGACAGGTAAGCACCATATATTTT. Encoded protein: CASSPSGQVSTIYF.